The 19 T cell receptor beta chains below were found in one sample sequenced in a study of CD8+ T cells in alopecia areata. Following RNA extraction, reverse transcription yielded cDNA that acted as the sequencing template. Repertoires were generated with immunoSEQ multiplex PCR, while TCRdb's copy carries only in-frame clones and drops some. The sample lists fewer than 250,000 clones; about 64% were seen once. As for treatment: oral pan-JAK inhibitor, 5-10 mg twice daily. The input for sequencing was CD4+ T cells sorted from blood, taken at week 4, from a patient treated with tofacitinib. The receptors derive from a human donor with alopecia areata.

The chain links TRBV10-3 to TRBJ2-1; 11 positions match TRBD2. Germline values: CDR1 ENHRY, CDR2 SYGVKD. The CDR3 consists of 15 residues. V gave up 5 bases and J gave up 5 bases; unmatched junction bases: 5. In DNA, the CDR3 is TGTGCCATCAGTAGACTAGCGGGACGTAACAATGAGCAGTTCTTC. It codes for CAISRLAGRNNEQFF.

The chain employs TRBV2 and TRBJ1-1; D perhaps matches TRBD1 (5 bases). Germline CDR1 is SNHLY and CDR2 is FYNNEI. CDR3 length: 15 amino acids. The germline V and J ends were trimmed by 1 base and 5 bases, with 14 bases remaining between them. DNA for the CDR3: TGTGCCAGCAGTGAAGACCCAGGGAGGAGAACTGAAGCTTTCTTT. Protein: CASSEDPGRRTEAFF.

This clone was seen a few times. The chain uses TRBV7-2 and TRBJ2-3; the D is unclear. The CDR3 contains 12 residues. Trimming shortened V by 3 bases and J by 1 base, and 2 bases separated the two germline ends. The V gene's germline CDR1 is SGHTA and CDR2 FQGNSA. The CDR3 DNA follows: TGTGCCAGCAGCTTGCGCACAGATACGCAGTATTTT. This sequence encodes CASSLRTDTQYF.

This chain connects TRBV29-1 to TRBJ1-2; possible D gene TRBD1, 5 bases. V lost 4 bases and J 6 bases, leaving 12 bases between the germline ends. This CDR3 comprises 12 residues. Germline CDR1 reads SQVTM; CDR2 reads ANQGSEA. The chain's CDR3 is CSVGEGIDGYTF. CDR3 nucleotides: TGCAGCGTTGGTGAGGGGATTGATGGCTACACCTTC.

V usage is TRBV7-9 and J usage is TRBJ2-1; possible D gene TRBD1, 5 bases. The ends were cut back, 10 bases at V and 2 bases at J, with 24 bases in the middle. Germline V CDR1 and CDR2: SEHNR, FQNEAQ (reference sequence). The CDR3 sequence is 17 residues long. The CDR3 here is CAILVRRQGKPYNEQFF. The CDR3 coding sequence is TGTGCCATTCTTGTTAGGCGCCAGGGTAAGCCCTACAATGAGCAGTTCTTC. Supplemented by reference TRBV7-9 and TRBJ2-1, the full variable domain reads DTGVSQNPRHKITKRGQNVTFRCDPISEHNRLYWYRQTLGQGPEFLTYFQNEAQLEKSRLLSDRFSAERPKGSFSTLEIQRTEQGDSAMYLCAILVRRQGKPYNEQFFGPGTRLTVL.

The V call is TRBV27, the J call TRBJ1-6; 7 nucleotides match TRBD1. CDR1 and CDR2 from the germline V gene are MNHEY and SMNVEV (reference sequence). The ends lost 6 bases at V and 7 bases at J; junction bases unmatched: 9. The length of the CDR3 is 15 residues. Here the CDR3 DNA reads TGTGCCAGCAGACCATCGGGACAGAAAAATTCACCCCTCCACTTT. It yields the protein CASRPSGQKNSPLHF.

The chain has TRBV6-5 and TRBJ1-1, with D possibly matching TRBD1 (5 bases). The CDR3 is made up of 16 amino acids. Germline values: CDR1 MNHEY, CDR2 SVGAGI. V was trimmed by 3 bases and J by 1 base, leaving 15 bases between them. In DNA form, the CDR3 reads TGTGCCAGCAGTTATCAACCAGGGATTGGGAACACTGAAGCTTTCTTT. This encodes CASSYQPGIGNTEAFF.

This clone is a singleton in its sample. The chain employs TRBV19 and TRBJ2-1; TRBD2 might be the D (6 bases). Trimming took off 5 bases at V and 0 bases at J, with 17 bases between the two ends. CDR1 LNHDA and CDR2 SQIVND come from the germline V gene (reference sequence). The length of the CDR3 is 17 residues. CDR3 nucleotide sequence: TGTGCCAGTAGTCGTTACTCGGGACTGACCTCCTACAATGAGCAGTTCTTC. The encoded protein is CASSRYSGLTSYNEQFF.

The CDR3 DNA sequence: TGCGCCAGCACGTGGTCCCCCCAAGAGACCCAGTACTTC. Protein product: CASTWSPQETQYF. This chain uses TRBV5-1 with TRBJ2-5; D unresolved. Trimming cost V 6 bases and J 1 base, with 10 bases left between them. The CDR3 has 13 amino acids. Germline V gives CDR1 SGHRS, CDR2 YFSETQ. The complete variable domain, with remaining parts taken from reference TRBV5-1 and TRBJ2-5, reads KAGVTQTPRYLIKTRGQQVTLSCSPISGHRSVSWYQQTPGQGLQFLFEYFSETQRNKGNFPGRFSGRQFSNSRSEMNVSTLELGDSALYLCASTWSPQETQYFGPGTRLLVL.

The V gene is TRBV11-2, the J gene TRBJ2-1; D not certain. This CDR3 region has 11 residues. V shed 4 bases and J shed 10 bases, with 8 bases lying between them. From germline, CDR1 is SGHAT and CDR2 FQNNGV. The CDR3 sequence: CASSSGLEQFF. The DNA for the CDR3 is TGTGCCAGCAGCTCTGGGCTAGAGCAGTTCTTC.

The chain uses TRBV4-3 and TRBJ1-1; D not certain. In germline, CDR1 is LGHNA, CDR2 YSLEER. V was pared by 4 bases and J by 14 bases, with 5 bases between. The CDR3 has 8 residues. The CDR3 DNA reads TGCGCCAGCAGCCCCAGGTTCTTT. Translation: CASSPRFF.

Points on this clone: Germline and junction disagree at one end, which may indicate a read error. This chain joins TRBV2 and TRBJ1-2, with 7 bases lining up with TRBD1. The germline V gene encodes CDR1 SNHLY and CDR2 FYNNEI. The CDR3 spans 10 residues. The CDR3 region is CASSGQGLVF. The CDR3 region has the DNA TGTGCCAGCAGTGGACAGGGATTGGTCTTC.

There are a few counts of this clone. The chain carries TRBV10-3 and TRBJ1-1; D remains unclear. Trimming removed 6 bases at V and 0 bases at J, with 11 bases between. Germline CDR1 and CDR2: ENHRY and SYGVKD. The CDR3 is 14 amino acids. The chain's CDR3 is CAIRPTAVNTEAFF. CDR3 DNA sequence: TGTGCCATCAGGCCGACGGCCGTGAACACTGAAGCTTTCTTT.

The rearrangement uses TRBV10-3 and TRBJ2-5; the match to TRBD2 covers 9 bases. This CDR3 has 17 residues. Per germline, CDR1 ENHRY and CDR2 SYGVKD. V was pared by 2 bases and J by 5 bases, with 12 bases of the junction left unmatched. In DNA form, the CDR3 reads TGTGCCATCAGTGAGACCAGCGGGGGGCTCGGCGGGGAGACCCAGTACTTC. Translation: CAISETSGGLGGETQYF.

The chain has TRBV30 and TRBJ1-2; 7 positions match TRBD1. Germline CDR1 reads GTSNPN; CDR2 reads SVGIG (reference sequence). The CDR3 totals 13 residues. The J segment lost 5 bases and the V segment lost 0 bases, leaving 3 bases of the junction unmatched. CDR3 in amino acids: CAWSVPGGYGYTF. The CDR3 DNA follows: TGTGCCTGGAGTGTACCAGGGGGATATGGCTACACCTTC. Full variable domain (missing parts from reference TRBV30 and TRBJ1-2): SQTIHQWPATLVQPVGSPLSLECTVEGTSNPNLYWYRQAAGRGLQLLFYSVGIGQISSEVPQNLSASRPQDRQFILSSKKLLLSDSGFYLCAWSVPGGYGYTFGSGTRLTVV.

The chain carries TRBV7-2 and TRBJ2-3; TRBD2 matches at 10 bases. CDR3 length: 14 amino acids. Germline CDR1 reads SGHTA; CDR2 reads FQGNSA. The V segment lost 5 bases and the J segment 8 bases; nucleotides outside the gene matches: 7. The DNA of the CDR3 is TGTGCCAGCAGCGCAGCGGGGGGGCGCCGTACGCAGTATTTT. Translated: CASSAAGGRRTQYF.

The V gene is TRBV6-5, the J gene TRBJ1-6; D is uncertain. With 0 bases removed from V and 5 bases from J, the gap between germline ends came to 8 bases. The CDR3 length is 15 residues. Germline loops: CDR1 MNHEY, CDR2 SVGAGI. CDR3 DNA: TGTGCCAGCAGTTACTCGGGTCGGGATAATTCACCCCTCCACTTT. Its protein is CASSYSGRDNSPLHF.

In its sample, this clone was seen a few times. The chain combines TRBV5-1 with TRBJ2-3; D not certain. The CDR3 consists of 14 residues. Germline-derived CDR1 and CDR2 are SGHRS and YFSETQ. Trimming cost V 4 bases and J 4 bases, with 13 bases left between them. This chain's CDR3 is CASSPTPTADTQYF. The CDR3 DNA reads TGCGCCAGCAGCCCCACCCCCACAGCAGATACGCAGTATTTT.

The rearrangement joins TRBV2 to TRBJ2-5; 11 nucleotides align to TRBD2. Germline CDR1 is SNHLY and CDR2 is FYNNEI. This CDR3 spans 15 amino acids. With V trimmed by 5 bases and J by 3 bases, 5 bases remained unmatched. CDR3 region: CASSRLAGYEETQYF. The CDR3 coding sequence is TGTGCCAGCAGTCGACTAGCGGGGTATGAAGAGACCCAGTACTTC.